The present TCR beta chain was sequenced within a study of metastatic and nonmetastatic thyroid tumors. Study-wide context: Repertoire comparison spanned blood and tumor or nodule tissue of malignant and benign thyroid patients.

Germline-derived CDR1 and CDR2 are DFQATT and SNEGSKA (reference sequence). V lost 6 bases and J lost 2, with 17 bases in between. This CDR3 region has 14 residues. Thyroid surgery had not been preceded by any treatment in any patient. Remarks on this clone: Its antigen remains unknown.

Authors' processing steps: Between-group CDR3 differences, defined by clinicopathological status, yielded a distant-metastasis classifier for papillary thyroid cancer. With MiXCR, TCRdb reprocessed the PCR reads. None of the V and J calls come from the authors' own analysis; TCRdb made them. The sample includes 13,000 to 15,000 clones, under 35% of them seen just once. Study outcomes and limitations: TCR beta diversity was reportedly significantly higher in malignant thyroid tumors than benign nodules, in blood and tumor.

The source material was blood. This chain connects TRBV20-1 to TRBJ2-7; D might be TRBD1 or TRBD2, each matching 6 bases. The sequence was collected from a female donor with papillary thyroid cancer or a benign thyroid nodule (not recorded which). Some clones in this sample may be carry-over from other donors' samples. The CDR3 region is CSAHRGPITYEQYF. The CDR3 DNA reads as TGCAGTGCGCACCGGGGGCCGATCACCTACGAGCAGTACTTC.